These 27 T cell receptor beta chains were sequenced from one sample in a study of somatic mutations in cytotoxic T cells in rheumatoid arthritis. Sequencing was performed with immunoSEQ multiplex PCR; in TCRdb, only in-frame clones are kept and a portion is missing. The sample consists of roughly 5,000 clones, roughly four fifths of them appearing once. Source material: CD8+ T cells sorted from blood. These receptors came from a woman in her forties or fifties with rheumatoid arthritis.

V usage is TRBV28 and J usage is TRBJ2-3, with a tentative D call TRBD1 (5 bases). Deletions cut 7 bases from V and 1 base from J, with 12 bases between. The CDR3 loop spans 14 amino acids. CDR1 is MDHEN, CDR2 SYDVKM, per germline. Here the CDR3 DNA reads TGTGCCAGCACCTCTGCACAGGGCACAGATACGCAGTATTTT. It encodes CASTSAQGTDTQYF.

The chain is built from TRBV10-2 and TRBJ1-1; TRBD1 is a possible D gene (5 bases). Germline V gene data show CDR1 as WSHSY and CDR2 as SAAADI. Deletions cut 2 bases from V and 4 bases from J, with 11 bases between. The CDR3 totals 14 residues. The CDR3: CASSEGGIGTEAFF. For the CDR3, the DNA is TGCGCCAGCAGTGAGGGGGGGATCGGCACTGAAGCTTTCTTT.

This clone appeared a single time. The chain recombines TRBV18 with TRBJ2-5; D may be TRBD2 (6 bases). TRBJ2-7 explains the end of the DNA better; the J call may be wrong. Germline-derived CDR1 and CDR2 are KGHSH and LQKENI. The CDR3 consists of 14 residues. The CDR3 DNA follows: TGTGCCAGCTCACCCCCCGGGGGAAACTACGAGCAGTACTTC. Translation: CASSPPGGNYEQYF.

DNA for the CDR3: TGTGCCAGCAGCCCCTATTGGGACAGCAACTCCTACGAGCAGTACTTC. Its translation is CASSPYWDSNSYEQYF. V gene TRBV9 combines with J gene TRBJ2-7; the match to TRBD1 covers 7 bases. The trim removed 4 bases at V and 0 bases at J, leaving 10 bases unmatched. This CDR3 is built from 16 residues. Germline CDR1 and CDR2: SGDLS and YYNGEE.

The chain joins TRBV11-2 to TRBJ2-7, with 8 bases aligning to TRBD2. This CDR3 is 16 amino acids long. V lost 1 base and J lost 3; bases outside the gene matches: 8. The germline V gene has CDR1 SGHAT and CDR2 FQNNGV. CDR3 loop: CASSLVGSGMNYEQYF. CDR3 in DNA: TGTGCCAGCAGCTTAGTCGGTAGCGGGATGAACTACGAGCAGTACTTC.

This chain joins TRBV4-2 and TRBJ2-3; unclear D gene. This CDR3 is built from 17 residues. In germline, CDR1 is LGHNA, CDR2 YNFKEQ. Trimming took off 1 base at V and 0 bases at J, with 14 bases between the two ends. DNA for the CDR3: TGTGCCAGCAGCCAAGGTGGCCAGGCGATGAGCACAGATACGCAGTATTTT. Translating it yields CASSQGGQAMSTDTQYF.

The V gene is TRBV5-1, the J gene TRBJ1-1, with TRBD1 as a possible D gene (6 bases). The CDR3 is made up of 13 amino acids. The V end lost 4 bases, the J end lost 6 bases, and 13 bases lay between the germline ends. Germline-derived CDR1 and CDR2 are SGHRS and YFSETQ. The CDR3 bases are TGCGCCAGCAGCCCGACCTCAGGGGCTGAAGCTTTCTTT. This translates into CASSPTSGAEAFF.

The chain couples TRBV11-2 to TRBJ1-5; TRBD1 matches 8 bases. The germline CDR1 and CDR2 sequences are SGHAT and FQNNGV. The CDR3 is 15 amino acids. Trimming removed 3 bases from V and 6 bases from J; junction bases left unmatched: 7. CDR3 coding DNA: TGTGCCAGCAGCTTCGGACAGGGATTTCGTCAGCCCCAGCATTTT. It specifies CASSFGQGFRQPQHF.

The chain couples TRBV2 to TRBJ2-5; D perhaps matches TRBD1 (5 bases). The ends were cut back, 10 bases at V and 2 bases at J, with 14 bases in the middle. The CDR3 extends over 13 amino acids. The germline V gene encodes CDR1 SNHLY and CDR2 FYNNEI. The CDR3 DNA reads TGTGCCACCGAGCAGGGCGATCAAGAGACCCAGTACTTC. It encodes CATEQGDQETQYF.

This clone was counted a few times. Here the CDR3 reads CASSLEPGGGTYEQYF. CDR3 sequence (DNA): TGTGCCAGCAGCTTAGAGCCGGGGGGGGGTACCTACGAGCAGTACTTC. The chain couples TRBV7-9 to TRBJ2-7; 8 nucleotides match TRBD2. J lost 2 bases, V lost 1 base, and 7 bases had no gene match. This CDR3 is built from 16 residues. Per germline, CDR1 SEHNR and CDR2 FQNEAQ (reference sequence).

The chain uses TRBV27 and TRBJ2-5; 12 positions match TRBD1. Germline V gene lookup returns CDR1 MNHEY and CDR2 SMNVEV (reference sequence). Germline trimming cut 5 bases from V and 3 bases from J; bases unmatched to any gene: 13. The CDR3 is 18 residues long. Here the CDR3 DNA reads TGTGCCAGCAGTCTCGTCGGGACAGGGGGCGGTCAAAAAGAGACCCAGTACTTC. Its protein is CASSLVGTGGGQKETQYF.

The chain employs TRBV6-5 and TRBJ1-2, with D possibly matching TRBD1 (5 bases). CDR1 is MNHEY, CDR2 SVGAGI, per germline. CDR3 length: 13 amino acids. Trimming took off 5 bases at V and 4 bases at J, with 11 bases between the two ends. CDR3: CASSDRAPYGYTF. The CDR3 nucleotides are TGTGCCAGCAGTGACAGAGCCCCCTATGGCTACACCTTC.

The V and J genes are TRBV6-1 and TRBJ2-1; D might be TRBD2 (5 bases). The CDR3 totals 12 residues. The germline V and J ends were trimmed by 3 bases and 10 bases, with 10 bases remaining between them. Germline V gene lookup returns CDR1 MNHNS and CDR2 SASEGT. In DNA form, the CDR3 reads TGTGCCAGCAGTGATCGGAGGTGGGAGCAGTTCTTC. Protein sequence: CASSDRRWEQFF.

The chain recombines TRBV11-2 with TRBJ2-1; TRBD2 agrees at 14 bases. The CDR3 runs to 16 residues. Germline V CDR1 and CDR2: SGHAT, FQNNGV. J gave up 6 bases and V 3 bases, and 4 bases lay outside the gene matches. The CDR3 bases are TGTGCCAGCAGCTTCTCCGGGACTAGCGGGAGCAATGAGCAGTTCTTC. It is translated as CASSFSGTSGSNEQFF.

This chain links TRBV27 with TRBJ2-1; D is ambiguous. The CDR3 runs 12 residues. Germline V gene sequence: CDR1 MNHEY, CDR2 SMNVEV (reference sequence). V lost 5 bases to trimming and J lost 6 bases, with 8 bases between them. For the CDR3, the DNA is TGTGCCAGCAGTGTCGGGTTCAATGAGCAGTTCTTC. It specifies CASSVGFNEQFF.

Within the sample, this clone is medium-sized. The V call is TRBV7-6, the J call TRBJ1-1; D unclear. Germline-derived CDR1 and CDR2 are SGHVS and FNYEAQ. V lost 5 bases and J lost 7, with 17 bases in between. This CDR3 has 14 amino acids. Written as DNA, the CDR3 is TGTGCCAGCAGCCCTGAAGAGACTCAGCTTGAAGCTTTCTTT. Translated, it gives CASSPEETQLEAFF.

Only one count was recorded for this clone. The chain recombines TRBV5-4 with TRBJ2-5; 7 bases are a match to TRBD1. The germline V gene has CDR1 SGHNT and CDR2 YYREEE (reference sequence). The length of the CDR3 is 13 residues. V was clipped by 1 base and J by 5 bases; unmatched bases: 2. The CDR3 sequence: CASSLRGGETQYF. DNA of the CDR3: TGTGCCAGCAGCTTGCGAGGGGGCGAGACCCAGTACTTC.

By frequency in the sample, this clone is medium-sized. The chain has TRBV29-1 and TRBJ1-2; D uncertain. Trimming took 0 bases from V and 3 from J, leaving 17 bases between them. Per the germline V gene, CDR1 is SQVTM and CDR2 is ANQGSEA. The CDR3 consists of 16 residues. CDR3 nucleotides: TGCAGCGTTGAAGATCTGGAGGCGGGAGTCGACTATGGCTACACCTTC. Protein product: CSVEDLEAGVDYGYTF.

The chain is built from TRBV2 and TRBJ2-6; 10 bases line up with TRBD1. The CDR3 covers 20 residues. Trimming took 3 bases from V and 0 from J; bases not matched to a gene: 11. Germline-derived CDR1 and CDR2 are SNHLY and FYNNEI. DNA for the CDR3: TGTGCCAGCAGTGATGGGGGGACAGGGGTTCTCCTCTCTGGGGCCAACGTCCTGACTTTC. Protein product: CASSDGGTGVLLSGANVLTF. The variable domain in full, completed from reference TRBV2 and TRBJ2-6, reads EPEVTQTPSHQVTQMGQEVILRCVPISNHLYFYWYRQILGQKVEFLVSFYNNEISEKSEIFDDQFSVERPDGSNFTLKIRSTKLEDSAMYFCASSDGGTGVLLSGANVLTFGAGSRLTVL.

The CDR3 coding sequence is TGTGCCAGCAGCTTAAAGTCACTCGAATGGTCGGCTAATGAAAAACTGTTTTTT. Residues: CASSLKSLEWSANEKLFF. This chain links TRBV13 with TRBJ1-4; D is undetermined. The CDR3 extends over 18 amino acids. V was clipped by 2 bases and J by 3 bases, with 19 bases between them. Germline-derived CDR1 and CDR2 are PRHDT and FYEKMQ (reference sequence).

Remarks on this clone: One end of the junction fails to match germline, which may point to a read error. The chain carries TRBV5-1 and TRBJ1-2; 9 bases map to TRBD1. The germline V gene encodes CDR1 SGHRS and CDR2 YFSETQ. This CDR3 is 15 amino acids long. In nucleotides, the CDR3 is TGCGCCAGCAGCGGGACAGGGCCTCAGCGCTATAGCTACACCTTC. Protein: CASSGTGPQRYSYTF.

The chain couples TRBV27 to TRBJ1-4; D might be TRBD1 (6 bases). The CDR3 loop spans 16 amino acids. The V gene's germline CDR1 is MNHEY and CDR2 SMNVEV (reference sequence). Trimming cost V 3 bases and J 2 bases, with 13 bases left between them. The CDR3 nucleotides read TGTGCCAGCAGTTTTTTACGGGGGGCGACTAATGAAAAACTGTTTTTT. It is translated as CASSFLRGATNEKLFF. The full variable domain, rest sourced from reference TRBV27 and TRBJ1-4, is EAQVTQNPRYLITVTGKKLTVTCSQNMNHEYMSWYRQDPGLGLRQIYYSMNVEVTDKGDVPEGYKVSRKEKRNFPLILESPSPNQTSLYFCASSFLRGATNEKLFFGSGTQLSVL.

The chain recombines TRBV6-7 with TRBJ2-7, with D tentatively TRBD2 (7 bases). TRBV6-7 is identified as an open reading frame with a role that is uncertain. The CDR3 covers 14 residues. Deletions cut 6 bases from V and 5 bases from J, with 17 bases between. In nucleotides, the CDR3 is TGTGCCAGCAGACCCCTGGGAGGGGGAGACGAGCAGTACTTC. This encodes CASRPLGGGDEQYF.

The chain joins TRBV15 to TRBJ1-5; D uncertain. Germline-derived CDR1 and CDR2 are LNHNV and YYDKDF (reference sequence). Trimming stripped 3 bases from V and 3 bases from J, with 12 bases between. The CDR3 is 15 amino acids. DNA for the CDR3: TGTGCCACCAGCAGGGCCGCGGGGAACAATCAGCCCCAGCATTTT. Protein product: CATSRAAGNNQPQHF.

The chain uses TRBV2 and TRBJ1-6; D unresolved. V dropped 0 bases and J dropped 13 bases, with 7 bases sitting between them. In germline, CDR1 is SNHLY, CDR2 FYNNEI. CDR3 length: 12 residues. This chain's CDR3 is CASSEALRPLHF. CDR3 DNA: TGTGCCAGCAGTGAAGCGCTTCGGCCCCTCCACTTT.

The chain uses TRBV9 and TRBJ1-2, with 7 positions matching TRBD1. CDR1 and CDR2 (germline): SGDLS, YYNGEE. The CDR3 is made up of 14 amino acids. With 0 bases clipped from V and 4 bases from J, the junction kept 3 bases outside the gene matches. The CDR3, as DNA: TGTGCCAGCAGCGTAGTGGAGGGGGCCTATGGCTACACCTTC. Its protein is CASSVVEGAYGYTF. Using reference TRBV9 and TRBJ1-2 for the parts outside the CDR3, the full variable domain is DSGVTQTPKHLITATGQRVTLRCSPRSGDLSVYWYQQSLDQGLQFLIQYYNGEERAKGNILERFSAQQFPDLHSELNLSSLELGDSALYFCASSVVEGAYGYTFGSGTRLTVV.

This clone was recorded only once. J is TRBJ2-6 and V is TRBV9; no reliable D call. V shed 2 bases and J shed 2 bases, with 14 bases lying between them. The CDR3 consists of 17 residues. Germline assignment: CDR1 SGDLS and CDR2 YYNGEE. The chain's CDR3 is CASSVNIDGAGANVLTF. CDR3 nucleotides: TGTGCCAGCAGCGTGAATATCGACGGAGCTGGGGCCAACGTCCTGACTTTC.